This TCR beta chain was sequenced for a study of beta chain features in type 1 diabetes. Reverse transcribing all isolated RNA meant expressed TCRB transcripts were sequenced. The table came from immunoSEQ multiplex PCR; TCRdb's copy has only in-frame clones and leaves some out. The sample has approximately 150,000 clones; approximately 9% are singletons. The V and J ends lost 4 bases and 0 bases respectively, with 13 bases between them. Germline V CDR1 and CDR2: GTSNPN, SVGIG (reference sequence). The CDR3 runs to 15 residues. Whole-study findings and limits: In comparison with healthy donors, patients had naive, central memory and Treg TCRB repertoires that appeared more similar.

As concerns this clone: Antigen unknown.

A CD45RO/CCR7/CD25/CD127/CD95/CD27 panel sorted naive, central memory, regulatory and stem cell-like memory CD4+ cells. This chain joins TRBV30 and TRBJ2-1; no firm D call. The TCR originated in a young woman in good health. The sequenced sample consisted of central memory CD4+ T cells from blood. The chain's CDR3 is CAWTVAASSYNEQFF. CDR3 DNA: TGTGCCTGGACGGTTGCGGCAAGCTCCTACAATGAGCAGTTCTTC.